This T cell receptor beta chain was identified during a study of T cells after yellow fever vaccination. TCRdb itself ran the 5' RACE reads through MiXCR, one entry per CDR3 protein. The table includes about 350,000 distinct CDR3 sequences, 7% to 10% detected once. In its sample, this clonotype was seen a few times. Its antigen is not known. Study-wide results and caveats: Booster sampling recovered most clones from primary vaccination (roughly 97% CD4, roughly 88% CD8). From the bulk population, abundant clonotypes could contaminate and appear within FACS-sorted repertoires.

The V gene lost 6 bases and the J gene lost 7 bases, with 24 bases spanning the gap. The CDR3 has 16 residues. The germline V gene has CDR1 SGHTA and CDR2 FQGNSA. The clonotype was recovered from a man aged 18-30 years who received the YFV17D yellow fever vaccine. This sequence joins TRBV7-2 and TRBJ2-5; TRBD2 is a possible D gene (8 bases). Sample: PBMCs, taken roughly 47 days after the first yellow fever vaccination. The CDR3 DNA is TGTGCCAGCAGTCCCTCGGGAGGGGGCTATCGGACGACCCAGTACTTC. This translates into CASSPSGGGYRTTQYF.